This TCR beta chain derives from a study of beta chain features in type 1 diabetes. CDR3 length: 12 amino acids. Deletions cut 4 bases from V and 8 bases from J, with 9 bases between. Per germline, CDR1 LNHDA and CDR2 SQIVND (reference sequence). Notes on the study in general: The study found moderately but significantly shorter TCRB CDR3s in all four CD4+ subsets of Type 1 diabetes patients. cDNA-based reads could over-represent cells with high TCR expression.

This clone turned up a few times. Its antigen is currently unknown. Since all of the isolated RNA was reverse transcribed, expressed TCRB transcripts were what got sequenced. Each sample of naive, central memory or regulatory T cells had, on average, roughly 3.4 million reads. TCRdb's table, derived via immunoSEQ multiplex PCR, lists solely in-frame clones and lacks some. The data contain more than 250,000 clones, 15% of them seen just once; the ten biggest clones take up approximately 0.015%. This TCR derives from a man aged 18 to 29 with type 1 diabetes. The sample comprised naive CD4+ T cells from blood. The chain joins TRBV19 to TRBJ2-1, with D perhaps matching TRBD1 (5 bases). In nucleotides, the CDR3 is TGTGCCAGTAGTACGCAGGGTGATGAGCAGTTCTTC. The encoded protein is CASSTQGDEQFF.